The rows below give T cell receptor beta chains drawn from one sample of a study of cytomegalovirus exposure and HLA in healthy donors. Using immunoSEQ multiplex PCR, the repertoire was profiled, and TCRdb retains in-frame clones only, with some absent. The sample includes tens of thousands of clones, roughly 76% of them seen just once. The sequenced material came from PBMCs. These receptors came from a woman in her 30s in good health and CMV-seropositive. Each CDR3 is given with its conserved first and last residue. The order of the fields is clone size, J gene, D gene, V gene, CDR3 protein, CDR3 DNA. The D gene is left open where the match is weak. Only some rows state a clone size, as once, few, many or a class for expanded clones.

clone_size: NA; j_call: TRBJ1-2; d_call: TRBD1; v_call: TRBV28; cdr3_aa: CASRPTGGVGGYTF; cdr3_nt: TGTGCCAGCAGGCCGACAGGGGGTGTCGGTGGCTACACCTTC
clone_size: once; j_call: TRBJ2-5; d_call: TRBD2; v_call: TRBV6-1; cdr3_aa: CASEAGGRFIETQYF; cdr3_nt: TGTGCCAGCGAGGCGGGGGGCCGTTTTATAGAGACCCAGTACTTC
clone_size: NA; j_call: TRBJ1-1; d_call: TRBD1; v_call: TRBV30; cdr3_aa: CALSRGQARGKAFF; cdr3_nt: TGTGCCTTAAGCCGGGGCCAGGCCAGGGGGAAAGCTTTCTTT
clone_size: NA; j_call: TRBJ2-5; d_call: TRBD2; v_call: TRBV30; cdr3_aa: CAWSWGGWEETQYF; cdr3_nt: TGTGCCTGGAGTTGGGGGGGGTGGGAGGAGACCCAGTACTTC
clone_size: NA; j_call: TRBJ2-7; d_call: NA; v_call: TRBV30; cdr3_aa: CAWSVATEQYF; cdr3_nt: TGTGCCTGGAGTGTAGCGACCGAGCAGTACTTC
clone_size: few; j_call: TRBJ1-1; d_call: TRBD1; v_call: TRBV28; cdr3_aa: CASSLFGTGREAFF; cdr3_nt: TGTGCCAGCAGTTTATTCGGGACAGGGCGTGAAGCTTTCTTT
clone_size: once; j_call: TRBJ1-1; d_call: NA; v_call: TRBV5-1; cdr3_aa: CASSRRGGETEAFF; cdr3_nt: TGCGCCAGCAGCCGCAGAGGGGGTGAGACTGAAGCTTTCTTT
clone_size: NA; j_call: TRBJ2-3; d_call: TRBD1; v_call: TRBV5-4; cdr3_aa: CASSLQGATDTQYF; cdr3_nt: TGTGCCAGCAGCTTACAGGGGGCTACAGATACGCAGTATTTT
clone_size: NA; j_call: TRBJ1-5; d_call: TRBD1; v_call: TRBV2; cdr3_aa: CASASRTGVGYSNQPQHF; cdr3_nt: TGTGCCAGCGCCTCCAGGACAGGGGTCGGATATAGCAATCAGCCCCAGCATTTT
clone_size: few; j_call: TRBJ2-3; d_call: TRBD2; v_call: TRBV27; cdr3_aa: CASSSLGSSGGPISTDTQYF; cdr3_nt: TGTGCCAGCAGTTCCCTGGGGTCTAGCGGGGGACCTATCAGCACAGATACGCAGTATTTT
clone_size: NA; j_call: TRBJ1-4; d_call: TRBD1; v_call: TRBV2; cdr3_aa: CASSGQGKAGEKLFF; cdr3_nt: TGTGCCAGCAGTGGACAGGGAAAGGCGGGTGAAAAACTGTTTTTT
clone_size: NA; j_call: TRBJ2-1; d_call: TRBD1; v_call: TRBV6-4; cdr3_aa: CASSDPHDRVNEQFF; cdr3_nt: TGTGCCAGCAGTGACCCGCACGACAGGGTCAATGAGCAGTTCTTC
clone_size: NA; j_call: TRBJ2-7; d_call: TRBD2; v_call: TRBV14; cdr3_aa: CASSQGPTPGGHEQYF; cdr3_nt: TGTGCCAGCAGCCAAGGCCCTACCCCGGGAGGCCACGAGCAGTACTTC
clone_size: NA; j_call: TRBJ2-7; d_call: NA; v_call: TRBV5-1; cdr3_aa: CASSLGYHYDEQYF; cdr3_nt: TGCGCCAGCAGCTTGGGGTACCACTACGACGAGCAGTACTTC
clone_size: NA; j_call: TRBJ2-1; d_call: NA; v_call: TRBV6-1; cdr3_aa: CASSGLGAGVSYNEQFF; cdr3_nt: TGTGCCAGCAGTGGCCTGGGGGCGGGAGTCTCCTACAATGAGCAGTTCTTC
clone_size: NA; j_call: TRBJ2-3; d_call: TRBD2; v_call: TRBV16; cdr3_aa: CASLTSGVSTDTQYF; cdr3_nt: TGTGCCAGCTTGACTAGCGGCGTGTCCACAGATACGCAGTATTTT
clone_size: NA; j_call: TRBJ1-2; d_call: NA; v_call: TRBV18; cdr3_aa: CASSGLAAGSNYGYTF; cdr3_nt: TGTGCCAGCTCGGGACTCGCTGCGGGGTCTAACTATGGCTACACCTTC
clone_size: once; j_call: TRBJ2-7; d_call: TRBD1; v_call: TRBV27; cdr3_aa: CASSLWTGQPLYEQYF; cdr3_nt: TGTGCCAGCAGTTTATGGACGGGACAGCCCCTCTACGAGCAGTACTTC
clone_size: NA; j_call: TRBJ2-6; d_call: NA; v_call: TRBV6-5; cdr3_aa: CASREFSGANVLTF; cdr3_nt: TGTGCCAGCAGGGAGTTCTCTGGGGCCAACGTCCTGACTTTC
clone_size: NA; j_call: TRBJ1-5; d_call: TRBD1; v_call: TRBV11-2; cdr3_aa: CASSAQTGNGQPQHF; cdr3_nt: TGTGCCAGCAGCGCCCAGACAGGGAACGGTCAGCCCCAGCATTTT
clone_size: once; j_call: TRBJ2-3; d_call: TRBD1; v_call: TRBV25-1; cdr3_aa: CASSGRDRGVGTQYF; cdr3_nt: TGTGCCAGCAGTGGAAGGGACAGGGGGGTAGGTACGCAGTATTTT
clone_size: NA; j_call: TRBJ2-1; d_call: TRBD2; v_call: TRBV9; cdr3_aa: CASSPRTSGSSYNEQFF; cdr3_nt: TGTGCCAGCAGCCCCCGGACTAGCGGGAGCTCCTACAATGAGCAGTTCTTC
clone_size: once; j_call: TRBJ1-2; d_call: TRBD1; v_call: TRBV7-2; cdr3_aa: CASSPGTGGYGYTF; cdr3_nt: TGTGCCAGCAGCCCCGGGACAGGGGGCTATGGCTACACCTTC
clone_size: NA; j_call: TRBJ1-1; d_call: TRBD1; v_call: TRBV19; cdr3_aa: CASRPGQSRQREAFF; cdr3_nt: TGTGCCAGTAGACCGGGACAGTCCCGGCAGCGAGAAGCTTTCTTT
clone_size: few; j_call: TRBJ1-2; d_call: NA; v_call: TRBV28; cdr3_aa: CASKKGGTPNYGYTF; cdr3_nt: TGTGCCAGCAAAAAGGGCGGGACTCCGAACTATGGCTACACCTTC
clone_size: NA; j_call: TRBJ1-1; d_call: NA; v_call: TRBV18; cdr3_aa: CASSHSNRLAEAFF; cdr3_nt: TGTGCCAGCTCACACTCGAACAGGCTTGCTGAAGCTTTCTTT
clone_size: NA; j_call: TRBJ2-7; d_call: TRBD2; v_call: TRBV5-1; cdr3_aa: CASSLGRQREGSYEQYF; cdr3_nt: TGCGCCAGCAGCTTGGGCCGACAAAGGGAGGGCTCCTACGAGCAGTACTTC
clone_size: NA; j_call: TRBJ2-3; d_call: TRBD2; v_call: TRBV7-2; cdr3_aa: CASSLVAGGGDTQYF; cdr3_nt: TGTGCCAGCAGCTTAGTAGCGGGGGGCGGGGATACGCAGTATTTT
clone_size: NA; j_call: TRBJ1-1; d_call: TRBD1; v_call: TRBV2; cdr3_aa: CASRGTGVTEAFF; cdr3_nt: TGTGCCAGCAGGGGTACAGGGGTCACTGAAGCTTTCTTT
clone_size: NA; j_call: TRBJ2-5; d_call: NA; v_call: TRBV27; cdr3_aa: CASSGDQETQYF; cdr3_nt: TGTGCCAGCAGCGGAGACCAAGAGACCCAGTACTTC
clone_size: NA; j_call: TRBJ2-7; d_call: TRBD2; v_call: TRBV7-2; cdr3_aa: CASTRGGSHEQYF; cdr3_nt: TGTGCCAGCACCCGCGGCGGGAGCCACGAGCAGTACTTC
clone_size: NA; j_call: TRBJ2-3; d_call: NA; v_call: TRBV12-5; cdr3_aa: CAAMKGGTDTQYF; cdr3_nt: TGTGCCGCAATGAAGGGGGGCACAGATACGCAGTATTTT
clone_size: NA; j_call: TRBJ1-1; d_call: NA; v_call: TRBV4-1; cdr3_aa: CASSQYGGEAFF; cdr3_nt: TGCGCCAGCAGCCAGTACGGAGGTGAAGCTTTCTTT
clone_size: NA; j_call: TRBJ1-1; d_call: TRBD1; v_call: TRBV4-1; cdr3_aa: CASSQGGQEYTEAFF; cdr3_nt: TGCGCCAGCAGCCAAGGGGGACAGGAATATACTGAAGCTTTCTTT
clone_size: NA; j_call: TRBJ2-7; d_call: TRBD1; v_call: TRBV10-2; cdr3_aa: CASSVGQPSYEQYF; cdr3_nt: TGCGCCAGCAGCGTGGGACAGCCCTCCTACGAGCAGTACTTC
clone_size: once; j_call: TRBJ2-1; d_call: NA; v_call: TRBV11-3; cdr3_aa: CASSRGQGLYNEQFF; cdr3_nt: TGTGCCAGCAGCCGGGGACAAGGGTTGTACAATGAGCAGTTCTTC
clone_size: NA; j_call: TRBJ1-6; d_call: TRBD1; v_call: TRBV28; cdr3_aa: CASRTGQGNSPLHF; cdr3_nt: TGTGCCAGCAGGACGGGACAGGGAAATTCACCCCTCCACTTT
clone_size: NA; j_call: TRBJ2-1; d_call: NA; v_call: TRBV19; cdr3_aa: CASSVQGYNEQFF; cdr3_nt: TGTGCCAGTAGTGTTCAGGGGTACAATGAGCAGTTCTTC
clone_size: NA; j_call: TRBJ1-1; d_call: NA; v_call: TRBV13; cdr3_aa: CASSLEMSTEAFF; cdr3_nt: TGTGCCAGCAGCCTAGAAATGTCTACTGAAGCTTTCTTT
clone_size: NA; j_call: TRBJ2-2; d_call: NA; v_call: TRBV7-9; cdr3_aa: CASRPEGTGELFF; cdr3_nt: TGTGCCAGCAGGCCCGAGGGAACCGGGGAGCTGTTTTTT
clone_size: once; j_call: TRBJ1-2; d_call: TRBD1; v_call: TRBV7-9; cdr3_aa: CASSATGGYGYTF; cdr3_nt: TGTGCCAGCAGCGCGACAGGGGGATATGGCTACACCTTC
clone_size: NA; j_call: TRBJ2-7; d_call: TRBD1; v_call: TRBV7-9; cdr3_aa: CSSSYSRTGRSYF; cdr3_nt: TGTTCCAGCAGCTACTCCAGGACAGGGCGCTCATACTTC
clone_size: NA; j_call: TRBJ2-3; d_call: TRBD2; v_call: TRBV5-1; cdr3_aa: CASSDSAGGPDTQYF; cdr3_nt: TGCGCCAGCAGCGATTCAGCGGGGGGGCCCGATACGCAGTATTTT
clone_size: NA; j_call: TRBJ1-1; d_call: NA; v_call: TRBV18; cdr3_aa: CASSSMARGAFF; cdr3_nt: TGTGCCAGCTCATCGATGGCCCGGGGAGCTTTCTTT
clone_size: NA; j_call: TRBJ2-2; d_call: TRBD1; v_call: TRBV7-2; cdr3_aa: CASSFLGQGAAGELFF; cdr3_nt: TGTGCCAGCAGCTTCCTGGGACAGGGGGCTGCCGGGGAGCTGTTTTTT
clone_size: NA; j_call: TRBJ2-6; d_call: NA; v_call: TRBV30; cdr3_aa: CAWSVAPHTGANVLTF; cdr3_nt: TGTGCCTGGAGTGTAGCCCCGCATACTGGGGCCAACGTCCTGACTTTC
clone_size: once; j_call: TRBJ2-2; d_call: NA; v_call: TRBV5-4; cdr3_aa: CASSFSQGRTRELFF; cdr3_nt: TGTGCCAGCAGCTTTTCACAGGGTAGGACCAGGGAGCTGTTTTTT
clone_size: NA; j_call: TRBJ2-7; d_call: TRBD1; v_call: TRBV18; cdr3_aa: CASSPTRDRGNYEQYF; cdr3_nt: TGTGCCAGCTCACCAACAAGGGACAGGGGGAACTACGAGCAGTACTTC
clone_size: NA; j_call: TRBJ2-1; d_call: NA; v_call: TRBV5-4; cdr3_aa: CASSLLPISWNEQFF; cdr3_nt: TGTGCCAGCAGCTTACTACCTATATCGTGGAATGAGCAGTTCTTC
clone_size: NA; j_call: TRBJ2-3; d_call: NA; v_call: TRBV5-1; cdr3_aa: CASSAGAHTDTQYF; cdr3_nt: TGCGCCAGCAGCGCGGGGGCCCACACAGATACGCAGTATTTT
clone_size: once; j_call: TRBJ1-3; d_call: NA; v_call: TRBV6-1; cdr3_aa: CASSGAGQPALETPFF; cdr3_nt: TGTGCCAGCAGTGGGGCAGGTCAACCAGCTCTGGAAACACCATTTTTT